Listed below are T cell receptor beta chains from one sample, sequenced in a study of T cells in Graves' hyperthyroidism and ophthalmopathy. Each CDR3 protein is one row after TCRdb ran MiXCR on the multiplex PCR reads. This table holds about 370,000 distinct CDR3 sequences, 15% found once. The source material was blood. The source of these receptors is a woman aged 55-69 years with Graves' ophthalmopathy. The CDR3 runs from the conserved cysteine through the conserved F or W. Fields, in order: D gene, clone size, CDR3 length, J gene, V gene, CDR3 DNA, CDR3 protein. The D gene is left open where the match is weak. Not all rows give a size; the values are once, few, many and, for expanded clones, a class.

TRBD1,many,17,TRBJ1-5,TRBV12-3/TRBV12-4,TGTGCCAGCAGTAGGACAGGGGGCAAGTTAAGCGGTCAGCCCCAGCATTTT,CASSRTGGKLSGQPQHF
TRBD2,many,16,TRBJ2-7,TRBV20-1,TGCAGTGCTAGAGATCCCCGACTAGCGGGAGACTACGAGCAGTACTTC,CSARDPRLAGDYEQYF
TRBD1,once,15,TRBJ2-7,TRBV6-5,TGTGCCAGCAGTTACACGGGACAGGGAAGGTACGAGCAGTACTTC,CASSYTGQGRYEQYF
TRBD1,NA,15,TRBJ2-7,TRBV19,TGTGCCAGTAGTATTAAGGGGGCACGATTGGACGAGCAGTACTTC,CASSIKGARLDEQYF
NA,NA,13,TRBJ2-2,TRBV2,TGTGCCAGCAGTGGGGAAATCACCGGGGAGCTGTTTTTT,CASSGEITGELFF
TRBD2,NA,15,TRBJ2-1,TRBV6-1,TGTGCCTCCCGGGGAAGCGGGAGGTTGTACAATGAGCAGTTCTTC,CASRGSGRLYNEQFF
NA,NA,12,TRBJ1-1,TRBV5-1,TGCGCCAGCAGCGGCAGGGTTTCGGAAGCTTTCTTT,CASSGRVSEAFF
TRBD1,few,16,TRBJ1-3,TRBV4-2,TGTGCCAGCAGCCAAGAAGGACAGGGTTCTGGAAACACCATATATTTT,CASSQEGQGSGNTIYF
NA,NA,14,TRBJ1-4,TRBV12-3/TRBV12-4,TGTGCCAGCAGTTTGAGCGGGGTCGGTGAAAAACTGTTTTTT,CASSLSGVGEKLFF
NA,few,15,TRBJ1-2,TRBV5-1,TGCGCCAGCAGCCCGGACACTCACATTAACTATGGCTACACCTTC,CASSPDTHINYGYTF
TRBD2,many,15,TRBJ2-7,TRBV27,TGTGCCAGCAGTGCCCCCGGGACTAGCGTATACGAGCAGTACTTC,CASSAPGTSVYEQYF
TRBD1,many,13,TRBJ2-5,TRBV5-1,TGCGCCAGCAGCCTGGACAGGGGAGAGACCCAGTACTTC,CASSLDRGETQYF
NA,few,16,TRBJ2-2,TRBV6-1,TGTGCCAGCACCACCCCCCGCCTAGCGAAGACCGGGGAGCTGTTTTTT,CASTTPRLAKTGELFF
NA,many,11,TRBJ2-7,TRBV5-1,TGCGCCAGCAGCTTGGGGCACGAGCAGTACTTC,CASSLGHEQYF
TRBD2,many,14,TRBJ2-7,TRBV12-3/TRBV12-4,TGTGCCAGCAGTCATAGCGGGAGGGCCGGGGAGCAGTACTTC,CASSHSGRAGEQYF
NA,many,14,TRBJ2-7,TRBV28,TGTGCCAGCAGTTCACTAGGGGACCACTACGAGCAGTACTTC,CASSSLGDHYEQYF
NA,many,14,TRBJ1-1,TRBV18,TGTGCCAGCTCACCCCTGCCGTCGAACACTGAAGCTTTCTTT,CASSPLPSNTEAFF
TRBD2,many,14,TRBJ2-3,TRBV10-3,TGTGCCATCCATAGCGGGAGATGGGAGGATACGCAGTATTTT,CAIHSGRWEDTQYF
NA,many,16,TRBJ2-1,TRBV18,TGTGCCAGCTCACCACCGGCGGGGCGAAACTACAATGAGCAGTTCTTC,CASSPPAGRNYNEQFF
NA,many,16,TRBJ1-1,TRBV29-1,TGCAGCGTTGAAGGCCCTATTTCGACAGTGAACACTGAAGCTTTCTTT,CSVEGPISTVNTEAFF
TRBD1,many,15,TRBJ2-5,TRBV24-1,TGTGCCACCAGTGACTTGGGACAGGACCAAGAGACCCAGTACTTC,CATSDLGQDQETQYF
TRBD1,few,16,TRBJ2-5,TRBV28,TGTGCCAACAGTTTATTGGGCAGGGGGCGGCAAGAGACCCAGTACTTC,CANSLLGRGRQETQYF
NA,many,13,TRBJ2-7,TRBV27,TGTGCCAGCAGTTATGGTGAGGCTGACCAGCAGTACTTC,CASSYGEADQQYF
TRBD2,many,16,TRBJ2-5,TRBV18,TGTGCCAGCTCAGGGACAACCACGGGACTAGCGGAGACCCAGTACTTC,CASSGTTTGLAETQYF
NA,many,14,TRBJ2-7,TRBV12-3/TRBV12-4,TGTGCCAGCAGTCCCCAGGAAAGCTCCTACGAGCAGTACTTC,CASSPQESSYEQYF
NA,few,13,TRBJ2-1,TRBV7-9,TGTGCCAGCAGCGCTTACGGGGACTATGAGCAGTTCTTC,CASSAYGDYEQFF
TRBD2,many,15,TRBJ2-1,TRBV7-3,TGTGCCAGCAGCATGGGACTAGCGGACTACAATGAGCAGTTCTTC,CASSMGLADYNEQFF
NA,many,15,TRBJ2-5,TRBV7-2,TGTGCCAGCAGCTTAGACCACTACGGGGGAGAGACCCAGTACTTC,CASSLDHYGGETQYF
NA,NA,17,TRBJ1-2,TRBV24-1,TGTGCCACCAGTGATGGGGCAGACCCGACCACATTATATGGCTACACCTTC,CATSDGADPTTLYGYTF
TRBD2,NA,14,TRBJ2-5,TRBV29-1,TGCAGCGTTCTCCGGACTAGCGGTCGAGAGACCCAGTACTTC,CSVLRTSGRETQYF
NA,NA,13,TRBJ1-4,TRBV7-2,TGTGCCAGCCCCCCACTACTTTATGAAAAACTGTTTTTT,CASPPLLYEKLFF
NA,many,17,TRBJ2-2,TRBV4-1,TGCGCCAGCAGCCCCCCGTGGAGGGAAGGTAACACCGGGGAGCTGTTTTTT,CASSPPWREGNTGELFF
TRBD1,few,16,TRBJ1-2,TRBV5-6,TGTGCCAGCAGCCGAAGTCCCGGGACAGGGAACTATGGCTACACCTTC,CASSRSPGTGNYGYTF
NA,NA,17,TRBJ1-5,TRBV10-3,TGTGCCATCAGTGAGTCGACGGCGCAGGGGCGGAATCAGCCCCAGCATTTT,CAISESTAQGRNQPQHF
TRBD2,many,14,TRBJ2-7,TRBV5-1,TGCGCCAGCCAGATCCTAGCGGGAGGTTACGAGCAGTACTTC,CASQILAGGYEQYF
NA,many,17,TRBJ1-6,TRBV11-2,TGTGCCAGCAGCCCCGGACAGCTTGCGCGCGGAAGGTCACCCCTCCACTTT,CASSPGQLARGRSPLHF
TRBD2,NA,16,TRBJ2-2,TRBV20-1,TGCAGTGCTAGAGCCTTGGGACTAGCGGGAGCCGGGGAGCTGTTTTTT,CSARALGLAGAGELFF
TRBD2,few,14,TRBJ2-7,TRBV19,TGTGCCAGTAGCCCTAGGCGGGAGATTCAAGAGCAGTACTTC,CASSPRREIQEQYF
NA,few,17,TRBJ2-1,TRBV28,TGTGCCAGCAGTCCGGGGGCCTTGTGGAGGGGAGGCAATGAGCAGTTCTTC,CASSPGALWRGGNEQFF
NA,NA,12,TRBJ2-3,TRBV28,TGTGCCAGCAGCAAAAACGCGGATACGCAGTATTTT,CASSKNADTQYF
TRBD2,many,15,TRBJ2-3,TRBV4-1,TGCGCCAGCAGCCAAGATCGAGCGGGAGGTGATACGCAGTATTTT,CASSQDRAGGDTQYF